These T cell receptor beta chains were read from a single sample in a study of blood T cell repertoires in COVID-19. The protocol was immunoSEQ multiplex PCR, while the TCRdb copy is restricted to in-frame clones and leaves out a portion. The sample holds approximately 400,000 clones; less than 90% are singletons and the top ten take less than 6%. What was sequenced was PBMCs or T cells enriched from blood (not recorded which). These receptors were collected from a woman aged 50 to 60 who had recovered from COVID-19. Each CDR3 is given with its conserved first and last residue.

j_call v_call cdr3_aa
TRBJ2-7 TRBV5-4 CASSKGLAGDYEQYF
TRBJ1-2 TRBV19 CASSISAGSGGGYTF
TRBJ1-5 TRBV6-5 CASSLGGVGQPQHF
TRBJ1-2 TRBV19 CATQALPGQPLYGYTF
TRBJ2-5 TRBV4-2 CASSQDGSSTQETQYF
TRBJ1-1 TRBV20-1 CSASDNREAFF
TRBJ2-5 TRBV5-6 CASSLWAGGWSETQYF
TRBJ1-6 TRBV19 CASTSRDRDFSPLHF
TRBJ2-3 TRBV30 CAWSPPGHLVDTQYF
TRBJ1-1 TRBV15 CATSRDGAITEAFF
TRBJ2-1 TRBV5-1 CASSLGLAYHEQFF
TRBJ2-2 TRBV7-9 CASSLEGGLAGFF
TRBJ1-4 TRBV5-1 CASSRGQGTFHF
TRBJ1-1 TRBV4-1 CASSLRDRVLNTEAFF
TRBJ2-3 TRBV9 CASSVAITTSADTQYF
TRBJ1-2 TRBV5-6 CASSLARVLGGYTF
TRBJ2-2 TRBV6-2/TRBV6-3 CASSYRAGKGLTNTGELFF
TRBJ1-6 TRBV19 CASSDRALSSPLHF
TRBJ2-7 TRBV3-1/TRBV3-2 CASSPGGAGGFSYEQYF
TRBJ2-3 TRBV5-4 CASSRTSGRDTDTQYF
TRBJ2-7 TRBV6-4 CARTGGPEQYF
TRBJ1-1 TRBV27 CASSPRGALMNTEAFF
TRBJ2-5 TRBV19 CASSTGSQETQYF
TRBJ1-4 TRBV7-9 CASSRGQQNEKLFF
TRBJ2-5 TRBV2 CASSDTGLAGARETQYF
TRBJ2-7 TRBV2 CASSLQGGYEQYF
TRBJ1-2 TRBV5-6 CASSAGQGVGGYTF
TRBJ1-1 TRBV5-6 CASSGQTGVGTEAFF
TRBJ1-1 TRBV11-2 CASSLASGTGHTEAFF
TRBJ1-1 TRBV5-4 CASSRQGNAEAFF
TRBJ2-5 TRBV3-1/TRBV3-2 CASSQRLAGYKETQYF
TRBJ1-3 TRBV9 CASSLTTGVVGNTIYF
TRBJ2-1 TRBV30 CAWQLGQNNEQFF
TRBJ1-1 TRBV30 CAWRGTGYTGTEAFF
TRBJ1-2 TRBV5-8 CASSPGTGGYGYTF
TRBJ2-7 TRBV27 CASRGRVGVYEQYF
TRBJ2-5 TRBV20-1 CSASLETQYF
TRBJ1-2 TRBV27 CASRRQGGSYGYTF
TRBJ2-7 TRBV5-6 CASSTRTGLGIEQYF
TRBJ1-3 TRBV19 CASGGRQGDRNTIYF
TRBJ1-4 TRBV19 CAANPGGRGEKLFF
TRBJ1-1 TRBV5-8 CASSTGTGGVSDTEAFF
TRBJ2-3 TRBV19 CASSIGRGTDTQYF
TRBJ2-3 TRBV29-1 CSAAAPDYDTDTQYF
TRBJ2-7 TRBV7-2 CASRRAGEIYEQYF